Here is one TCR beta chain with its context. The antigen is unknown. The CDR3 is 10 residues long. V was shortened by 9 bases and J by 0 bases, with 2 bases between the two germline ends. Germline loops: CDR1 LNHDA, CDR2 SQIVND (reference sequence). This specimen belongs to a study of cytomegalovirus exposure and HLA in healthy donors. Both 60 Vbeta primers and 13 Jbeta primers went into the PCR. Clones were sequenced by immunoSEQ multiplex PCR, and TCRdb holds only the in-frame ones, with some missing. The sample holds approximately 54,000 clones. Study-wide findings and caveats: Reportedly, HLA-A and HLA-B alleles of most subjects were accurately predicted from TCR beta. The study found most TCR sequences rare, yet found some public TCRs in many donors.

V usage is TRBV19 and J usage is TRBJ1-1; no firm D call. Sequences were obtained from PBMCs. This TCR was sampled from a woman between 40 and 50 years old in good health and CMV-seronegative. CDR3 sequence: CASVNTEAFF. CDR3 nucleotides: TGTGCCAGCGTGAACACTGAAGCTTTCTTT.